This T cell receptor (beta chain) was observed in a study of Ad26.COV2.S vaccination and SARS-CoV-2 variants. Study-level information: Donor was assigned to the Ad26.COV2.S arm of trial COV1001. Doses of Ad26.COV2.S were injected into muscle once or twice, 56 days apart.

With 3 bases removed from V and 3 bases from J, the gap between germline ends came to 13 bases. This CDR3 region has 14 residues. From germline, CDR1 is SGHDT and CDR2 YYEEEE. Some clones are missing from TCRdb's copy, which holds only in-frame ones; the method was immunoSEQ multiplex PCR. The table shows 400,000 to 500,000 clones, with 89% occurring only once. For this clone: Its antigen is as yet unknown.

General observations from the study: Spike-specific TCR breadth in vaccine recipients exceeded that seen in placebo recipients.

Treatment reported: about 20 received Ad26.COV2.S at low or high dose, single or two shots; roughly five received placebo; per-sample allocation not given. Collection of samples fell on day 63 after the first vaccine or placebo injection. This sequence originates from a person between 18 and 65 years old who received the Ad26.COV2.S COVID-19 vaccine or a placebo. Sequences were derived from peripheral blood, sampled in a trial of Ad26.COV2.S vaccine versus placebo. The rearrangement links TRBV5-6 to TRBJ2-7; the D is unclear. This CDR3 reads CASSWRGPDYEQYF. The CDR3 nucleotides read TGTGCCAGCAGCTGGAGAGGTCCCGACTACGAGCAGTACTTC.